This TCR beta chain was obtained from a study of shared clonotypes between healthy human individuals (dated by TCRdb to 2019 to 2021). Notes on the research overall: The cohort comprised two women and a few men aged 18 to 49 years. To estimate repertoire size and how much clonotype sharing occurs between individuals, the study deeply sequenced the blood TCR repertoires of roughly 5 healthy adults. To increase sequencing depth and limit assay-specific biases, different laboratories used diverse techniques to prepare libraries and sequence TCR repertoires. For each donor, three plates each were used for CD4 naive and CD4 memory, two plates were used for CD8 naive, and one plate was used for CD8 memory. Per donor, leukapheresis produced somewhere between about 0.94 and 9.5 billion PBMCs.

The germline ends are 9 bases apart after V is trimmed by 2 bases and J by 7 bases. The CDR3 covers 11 residues, taking in both the cysteine and the phenylalanine. CDR3 DNA is the only sequence kept; it has 33 bases, read in frame from the first base. According to the germline V gene (reference sequence), CDR1 reads GTSNPN and CDR2 reads SVGIG. The paper as a whole reports these results and caveats: Sampling was restricted to blood, and TCR repertoires in tissues likely differ from the TCR repertoires found in blood. Pairwise subsampling led to the expectation that sequencing depth would affect the degree of clonotype sharing among donors. Estimated clonotype richness was generally larger for naive than for memory subsets. Rarefaction of sorted-subset datasets indicated incomplete sequencing despite the large sequencing depth. Sharing across several donors was observed for about 5% of naive CD4, 3% to 3.5% of naive CD8, 2.3% of memory CD4, and roughly 0.4% of memory CD8 clonotypes. The genetic and exposure-history diversity represented was limited by the small number of donors. Compared with non-shared clonotypes, the clonotypes found in all four sorted-subset donors had higher generation probabilities.

Using the deep immunoSEQ assay, TCR CDR3 regions were amplified from genomic DNA by multiplex PCR. For each cell subset, the extracted genomic DNA was distributed evenly across all wells of several immunoSEQ 96-well plates, and each plate served as one replicate. For sorted subsets, roughly 200 ng genomic DNA, equal to some 28,000 T cell genomes, was loaded into each replicate PCR. The purified libraries were quantified using a Qubit 3.0 fluorometer, sized with a Bioanalyzer 2100, and then quantified again using the KAPA Library Quantification kit. Every immunoSEQ 96-well plate was sequenced on a separate single-read 150-cycle Illumina NextSeq 550 flow cell. In the authors' own workflow: Because the immunoSEQ output included only junctional sequences and no quality scores, the filtering could not be the same as the filtering used for full-length reads. Sequences were annotated with PyIR, a Python wrapper for IgBLAST v1.9, and V/J genes and CDR3 were assigned using IMGT germline references. Reads with weak V/J assignments (E-value above 1e-6), missing CDR3, stop codons, out-of-frame junctions, or ambiguous translated residues were removed. V3J clonotypes were defined as sequences sharing an identical inferred V gene, J gene, and CDR3 amino acid sequence. To compute the percentage overlap between repertoires, the number of shared unique clonotypes was divided by the size of the smaller repertoire. RTK rarefaction, the Chao1 estimator, and Recon v2.1 estimates of unobserved clonotypes were used to assess repertoire richness. Generation probabilities were computed with OLGA for all TCRbeta clonotypes obtained by the gDNA method from a few donors. TCRdb's version of the immuneACCESS table is confined to in-frame rearrangements and falls short of the full clone set. An unresolved V gene accounts for under half of the shortfall where checked; the remainder is of unknown origin. V, J and clone size reflect that table, while D and trimming were determined from the DNA. The sample table lists 1.5 million to 2.5 million clones, approximately 94% of them with a count of one. Of the sample, around 1% falls within the top ten clones.

CD8 naive samples consisted of CD45RO-negative cells that were positively selected for CCR7, yielding a CD45RA+CCR7+ population without TemRA cells. Healthy HIV-negative adults with no recently reported acute infections or vaccinations were included as donors. Every donor was a Caucasian adult residing in Nashville, Tennessee, USA. Blood was collected by leukapheresis, and PBMCs were isolated by Ficoll-Histopaque density gradient centrifugation and then cryopreserved in liquid nitrogen vapor phase. Analytical flow cytometry was used to check the purity and quantity of every magnetically sorted T cell population. Genomic DNA was isolated from each sorted fraction and quantified by UV absorbance on a Nanodrop 2000c. Concerning this clone itself: The clone's antigen remains unknown. Base qualities are missing; no much larger clone stands one base away.

Input material: naive CD8+ T cells sorted from blood. In light of the paper, this sample's cell subset or site label describes: CD45RA+CCR7+. The chain joins TRBV30 to TRBJ2-7, with a weak D call of TRBD1 (6 bases match). This receptor was obtained from a man between 18 and 29 years old in good health. The DNA sequence is as follows: TGTGCCTGGAGTAGGGGGACAGAGCAGTACTTC. Its translation reads: CAWSRGTEQYF.